Each of the 15 T cell receptor beta chains below was sequenced from the same sample in a study of blood T cell repertoires in COVID-19 (dated by TCRdb to the early 2020s). The protocol used for the library was the immunoSEQ multiplex PCR assay. The table comes from immuneACCESS by way of TCRdb, which keeps in-frame sequences with V and J called. Part of the clones is missing from these tables; in studies checked, under half for an unresolved V gene and the rest for unknown reasons. In all, the sample holds roughly 670,000 clones, and about nine tenths of those were seen once. The leading ten clones occupy roughly 0.26% of the sample. Sequencing was done on a sample of peripheral blood. The origin of the receptors is a woman younger than 35 with acute or convalescent COVID-19.

This rearrangement joins TRBV6-1 to TRBJ1-2; D possibly corresponds to TRBD1 (5 bases). The CDR3 contains 16 residues. Trimming shortened V by 3 bases and J by 0 bases, and 14 bases separated the two germline ends. The germline gives CDR1 MNHNS, CDR2 SASEGT. CDR3 DNA: TGTGCCAGCAGTGAGGTGGGCGGGACTTCTAACTATGGCTACACCTTC. Protein product: CASSEVGGTSNYGYTF.

The gene calls are TRBV19 and TRBJ2-6; D is uncertain. The germline V and J ends were trimmed by 9 bases and 0 bases, with 9 bases remaining between them. Germline V gives CDR1 LNHDA, CDR2 SQIVND (reference sequence). This CDR3 has 14 residues. The DNA for the CDR3 is TGTGCCAGCGGCGGCCTCTCTGGGGCCAACGTCCTGACTTTC. It encodes CASGGLSGANVLTF.

The V and J genes are TRBV21-1 and TRBJ1-2. TRBV21-1 is an annotated pseudogene. The CDR3 has 13 amino acids. CDR3 in amino acids: CASSKGGVYGYTF. CDR3 in DNA: TGTGCCAGCAGCAAAGGGGGAGTCTATGGCTACACCTTC.

The rearrangement joins TRBV5-6 to TRBJ2-3, with TRBD2 matching 7 bases. This CDR3 comprises 13 residues. Germline V gene lookup returns CDR1 SGHDT and CDR2 YYEEEE. Germline trimming cut 4 bases from V and 5 bases from J; bases unmatched to any gene: 4. The CDR3 loop is CASSGGDVDTQYF. The CDR3 DNA is TGTGCCAGCAGCGGGGGGGACGTAGATACGCAGTATTTT.

The V and J genes are TRBV2 and TRBJ1-6; unclear D gene. Germline V gene data show CDR1 as SNHLY and CDR2 as FYNNEI. There are 18 residues in the CDR3. Trimming removed 3 bases from V and 0 bases from J, with 15 bases in between. The chain's CDR3 is CASSEDRGWSSYNSPLHF. In DNA form, the CDR3 reads TGTGCCAGCAGTGAGGATAGAGGGTGGAGCTCCTATAATTCACCCCTCCACTTT. Full variable domain (outside the CDR3, taken from reference TRBV2 and TRBJ1-6): EPEVTQTPSHQVTQMGQEVILRCVPISNHLYFYWYRQILGQKVEFLVSFYNNEISEKSEIFDDQFSVERPDGSNFTLKIRSTKLEDSAMYFCASSEDRGWSSYNSPLHFGNGTRLTVT.

The rearrangement joins TRBV5-5 to TRBJ2-6; D might be TRBD1 (5 bases). CDR1 and CDR2 from the germline V gene are SGHKS and YYEKEE (reference sequence). This CDR3 comprises 15 residues. The V end was cut by 4 bases, the J end by 0 bases, with 8 bases between. The CDR3 nucleotides are TGTGCCAGCAGCGCCAGGGTCTCTGGGGCCAACGTCCTGACTTTC. As protein: CASSARVSGANVLTF.

The gene calls are TRBV24-1 and TRBJ1-1, with D possibly matching TRBD1 (6 bases). Germline assignment: CDR1 KGHDR and CDR2 SFDVKD. Deletions cut 3 bases from V and 4 bases from J, with 11 bases between. CDR3 length equals 14 residues. The CDR3 DNA reads TGTGCCACCAGTGATAGCTCAGGGGCCACTGAAGCTTTCTTT. Protein: CATSDSSGATEAFF.

The rearrangement joins TRBV7-2 to TRBJ1-1, with 9 bases lining up with TRBD1. J was trimmed by 6 bases and V by 6 bases; bases with no gene match: 8. The CDR3 is 14 amino acids. Germline V gene data show CDR1 as SGHTA and CDR2 as FQGNSA. The DNA for the CDR3 is TGTGCCAGCAGGCCACAGGGGGCGGGGGCTGAAGCTTTCTTT. Its translation: CASRPQGAGAEAFF. The whole variable domain, filled in from reference TRBV7-2 and TRBJ1-1, reads GAGVSQSPSNKVTEKGKDVELRCDPISGHTALYWYRQSLGQGLEFLIYFQGNSAPDKSGLPSDRFSAERTGGSVSTLTIQRTQQEDSAVYLCASRPQGAGAEAFFGQGTRLTVV.

The rearrangement uses TRBV10-2 and TRBJ1-4, with a weak D call TRBD1 (5 bases). Germline V gene lookup returns CDR1 WSHSY and CDR2 SAAADI. With 7 bases removed from V and 3 bases from J, the gap between germline ends came to 15 bases. The CDR3 sequence is 15 residues long. The CDR3 reads CASKVGGLANEKLFF. CDR3 DNA: TGCGCCAGCAAAGTCGGGGGTCTTGCTAATGAAAAACTGTTTTTT.

This rearrangement joins TRBV7-9 to TRBJ1-2; 7 positions agree with TRBD1. With V trimmed by 5 bases and J by 3 bases, 9 bases remained unmatched. The CDR3 totals 15 residues. Germline lookup yields CDR1 SEHNR and CDR2 FQNEAQ (reference sequence). The CDR3 protein is CASSRYRTGYYGYTF. CDR3 DNA: TGTGCCAGCAGCCGATACCGGACAGGTTACTATGGCTACACCTTC.

The chain links TRBV27 to TRBJ1-5; 8 bases are shared with TRBD1. With V trimmed by 3 bases and J by 4 bases, 8 bases remained unmatched. Germline V lookup: CDR1 MNHEY, CDR2 SMNVEV (reference sequence). The CDR3 spans 16 residues. CDR3 DNA sequence: TGTGCCAGCAGTTTTTCTTACAGGGGGGGGAATCAGCCCCAGCATTTT. Encoded protein: CASSFSYRGGNQPQHF.

The genes are TRBV19 and TRBJ1-1; D might be TRBD1 (5 bases). Trimming left V 11 bases short and J 5 bases short, with 15 bases between. From germline, CDR1 is LNHDA and CDR2 SQIVND (reference sequence). This CDR3 region has 12 residues. The CDR3 sequence is CAVTGVKTEAFF. CDR3 DNA sequence: TGTGCCGTGACGGGGGTAAAGACTGAAGCTTTCTTT.

V is TRBV6-5 and J is TRBJ1-1; D remains unclear. Trimming took off 4 bases at V and 3 bases at J, with 12 bases between the two ends. Germline CDR1 and CDR2: MNHEY and SVGAGI. The length of the CDR3 is 14 residues. The chain's CDR3 is CASSSQSADTEAFF. CDR3 in DNA: TGTGCCAGCAGTTCCCAATCGGCGGACACTGAAGCTTTCTTT.

This CDR3 is CASSALRGQAGYTF. CDR3 nucleotides: TGTGCCAGCAGCGCGCTCAGGGGGCAGGCTGGCTACACCTTC. The genes are TRBV11-2 and TRBJ1-2; 8 nucleotides match TRBD1. The V gene end was trimmed by 5 bases and the J gene end by 7 bases; junction bases not matched to a gene: 9. The CDR3 totals 14 residues. CDR1 and CDR2 (germline): SGHAT, FQNNGV. The full variable domain, its missing parts supplied by reference TRBV11-2 and TRBJ1-2, is EAGVAQSPRYKIIEKRQSVAFWCNPISGHATLYWYQQILGQGPKLLIQFQNNGVVDDSQLPKDRFSAERLKGVDSTLKIQPAKLEDSAVYLCASSALRGQAGYTFGSGTRLTVV.

The gene calls are TRBV5-1 and TRBJ2-3; D possibly corresponds to TRBD2 (7 bases). The V gene's germline CDR1 is SGHRS and CDR2 YFSETQ. The CDR3 totals 16 residues. V lost 4 bases to trimming and J lost 1 base, with 16 bases between them. CDR3 nucleotides: TGCGCCAGCAGCCTACAGGGAGGGATTGGCACAGATACGCAGTATTTT. Amino acids: CASSLQGGIGTDTQYF. Full variable domain (missing parts from reference TRBV5-1 and TRBJ2-3): KAGVTQTPRYLIKTRGQQVTLSCSPISGHRSVSWYQQTPGQGLQFLFEYFSETQRNKGNFPGRFSGRQFSNSRSEMNVSTLELGDSALYLCASSLQGGIGTDTQYFGPGTRLTVL.